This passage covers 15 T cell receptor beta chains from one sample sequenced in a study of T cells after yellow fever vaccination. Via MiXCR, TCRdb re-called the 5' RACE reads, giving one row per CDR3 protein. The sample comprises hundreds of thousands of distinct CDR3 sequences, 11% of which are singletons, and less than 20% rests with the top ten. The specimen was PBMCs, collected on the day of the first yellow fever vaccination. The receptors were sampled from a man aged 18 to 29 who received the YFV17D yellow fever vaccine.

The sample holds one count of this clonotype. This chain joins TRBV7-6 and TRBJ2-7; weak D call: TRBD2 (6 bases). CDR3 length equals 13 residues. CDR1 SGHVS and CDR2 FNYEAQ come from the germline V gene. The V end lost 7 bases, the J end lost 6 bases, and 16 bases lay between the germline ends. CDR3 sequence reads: CASIPLGGSEQYF. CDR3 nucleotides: TGTGCCAGCATCCCCCTGGGGGGATCCGAGCAGTACTTC.

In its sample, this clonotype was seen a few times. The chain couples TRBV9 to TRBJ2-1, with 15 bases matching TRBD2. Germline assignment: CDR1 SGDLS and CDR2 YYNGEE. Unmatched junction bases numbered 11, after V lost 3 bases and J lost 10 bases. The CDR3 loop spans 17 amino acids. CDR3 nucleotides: TGTGCCAGCAGCGCCCCGGGTGGGACTAGCGGGGGGCGGGAGCAGTTCTTC. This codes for CASSAPGGTSGGREQFF.

CDR3 DNA: TGTGCCAGCACCATGGGGACAGGGGCGAACACCGGGGAGCTGTTTTTT. Translated, it gives CASTMGTGANTGELFF. The chain links TRBV12-3 or TRBV12-4 to TRBJ2-2; 10 bases are shared with TRBD1. The CDR3 has 16 residues. V trimming: 7 bases; J trimming: 0 bases; junction bases outside the gene matches: 5.

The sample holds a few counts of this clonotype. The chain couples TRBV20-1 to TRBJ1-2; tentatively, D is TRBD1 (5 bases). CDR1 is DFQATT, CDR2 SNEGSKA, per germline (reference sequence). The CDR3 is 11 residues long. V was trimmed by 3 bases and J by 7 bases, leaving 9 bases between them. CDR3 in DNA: TGCAGTGCTAGTTTCAGGGTTGGCTACACCTTC. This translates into CSASFRVGYTF.

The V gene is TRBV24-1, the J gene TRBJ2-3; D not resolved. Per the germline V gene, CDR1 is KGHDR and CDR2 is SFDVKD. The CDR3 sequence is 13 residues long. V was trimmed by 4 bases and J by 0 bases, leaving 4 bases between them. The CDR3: CATSDTSTDTQYF. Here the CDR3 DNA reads TGTGCCACCAGTGACACAAGCACAGATACGCAGTATTTT.

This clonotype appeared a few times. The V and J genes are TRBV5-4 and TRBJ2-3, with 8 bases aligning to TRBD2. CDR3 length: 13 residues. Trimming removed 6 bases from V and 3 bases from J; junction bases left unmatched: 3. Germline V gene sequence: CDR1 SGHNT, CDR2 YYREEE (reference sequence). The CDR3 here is CASNREGTDTQYF. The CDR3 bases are TGTGCCAGCAACCGGGAGGGAACAGATACGCAGTATTTT.

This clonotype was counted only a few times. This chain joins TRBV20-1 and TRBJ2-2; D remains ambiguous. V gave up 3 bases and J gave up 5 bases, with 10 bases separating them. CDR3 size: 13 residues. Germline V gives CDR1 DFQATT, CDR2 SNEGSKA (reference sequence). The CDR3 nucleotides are TGCAGTGCTAGGTATCCTTTTACCGGGGAGCTGTTTTTT. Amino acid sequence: CSARYPFTGELFF.

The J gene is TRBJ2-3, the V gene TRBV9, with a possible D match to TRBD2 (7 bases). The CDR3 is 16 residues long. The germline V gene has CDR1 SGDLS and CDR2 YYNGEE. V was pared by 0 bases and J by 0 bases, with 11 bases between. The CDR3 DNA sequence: TGTGCCAGCAGCGTAGCGGGGGGCCAAAGCACAGATACGCAGTATTTT. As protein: CASSVAGGQSTDTQYF.

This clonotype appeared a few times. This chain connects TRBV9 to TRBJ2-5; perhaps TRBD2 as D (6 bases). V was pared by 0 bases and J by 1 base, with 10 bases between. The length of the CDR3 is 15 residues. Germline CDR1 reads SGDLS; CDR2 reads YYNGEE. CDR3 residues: CASSVEAGIQETQYF. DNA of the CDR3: TGTGCCAGCAGCGTAGAGGCGGGGATCCAAGAGACCCAGTACTTC.

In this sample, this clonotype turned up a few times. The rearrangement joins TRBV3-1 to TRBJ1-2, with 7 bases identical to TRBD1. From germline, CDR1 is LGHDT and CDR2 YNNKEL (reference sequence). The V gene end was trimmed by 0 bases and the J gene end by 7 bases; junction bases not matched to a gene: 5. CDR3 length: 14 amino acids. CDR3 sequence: CASSQEQGWRGYTF. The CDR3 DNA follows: TGTGCCAGCAGCCAAGAACAGGGGTGGCGTGGCTACACCTTC.

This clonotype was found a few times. CDR3 coding DNA: TGTGCCAGCAGCTTCGGATCGGGGTACACTGAAGCTTTCTTT. Encoded protein: CASSFGSGYTEAFF. This rearrangement joins TRBV11-2 to TRBJ1-1; no clear D. From germline, CDR1 is SGHAT and CDR2 FQNNGV. V shed 3 bases and J shed 3 bases, with 11 bases lying between them. The CDR3 sequence is 14 residues long. The variable domain in full, completed from reference TRBV11-2 and TRBJ1-1, reads EAGVAQSPRYKIIEKRQSVAFWCNPISGHATLYWYQQILGQGPKLLIQFQNNGVVDDSQLPKDRFSAERLKGVDSTLKIQPAKLEDSAVYLCASSFGSGYTEAFFGQGTRLTVV.

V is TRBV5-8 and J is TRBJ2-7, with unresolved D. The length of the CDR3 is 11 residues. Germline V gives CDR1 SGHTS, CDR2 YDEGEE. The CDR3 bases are TGTGACAGCAGTAAGCGCTACGAGCAGTACGTC. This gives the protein CDSSKRYEQYV.

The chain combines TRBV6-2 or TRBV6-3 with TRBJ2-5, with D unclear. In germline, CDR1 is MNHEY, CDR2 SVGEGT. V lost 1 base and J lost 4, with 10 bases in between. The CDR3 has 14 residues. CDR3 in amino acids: CASSYLGKRETQYF. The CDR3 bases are TGTGCCAGCAGTTACTTAGGCAAGCGAGAGACCCAGTACTTC.

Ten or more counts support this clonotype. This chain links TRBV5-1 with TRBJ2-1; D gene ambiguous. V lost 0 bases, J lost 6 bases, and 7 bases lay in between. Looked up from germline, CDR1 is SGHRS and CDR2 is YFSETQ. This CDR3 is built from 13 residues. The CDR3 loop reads CASSLGPTNEQFF. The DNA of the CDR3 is TGCGCCAGCAGCTTGGGACCAACCAATGAGCAGTTCTTC.

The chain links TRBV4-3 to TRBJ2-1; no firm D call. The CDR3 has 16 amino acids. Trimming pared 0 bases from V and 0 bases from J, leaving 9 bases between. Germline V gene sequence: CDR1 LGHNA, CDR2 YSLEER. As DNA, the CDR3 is TGCGCCAGCAGCCAAGAGCCCCCGAGCTCCTACAATGAGCAGTTCTTC. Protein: CASSQEPPSSYNEQFF.